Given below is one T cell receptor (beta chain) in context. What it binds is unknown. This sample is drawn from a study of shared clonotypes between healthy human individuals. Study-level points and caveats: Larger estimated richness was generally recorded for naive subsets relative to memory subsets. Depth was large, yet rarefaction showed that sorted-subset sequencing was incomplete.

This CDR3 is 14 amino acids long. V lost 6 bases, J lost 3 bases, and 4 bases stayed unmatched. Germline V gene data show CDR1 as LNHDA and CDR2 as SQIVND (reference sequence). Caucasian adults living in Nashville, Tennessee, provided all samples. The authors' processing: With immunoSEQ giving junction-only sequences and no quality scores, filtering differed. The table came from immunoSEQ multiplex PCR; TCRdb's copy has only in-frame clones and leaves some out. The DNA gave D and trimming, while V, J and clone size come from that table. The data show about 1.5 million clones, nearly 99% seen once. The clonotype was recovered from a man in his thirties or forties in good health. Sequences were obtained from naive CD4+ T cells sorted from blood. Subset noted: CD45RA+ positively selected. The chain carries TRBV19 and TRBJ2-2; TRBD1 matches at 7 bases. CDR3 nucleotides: TGTGCCAGTAGGCCGGGACAGTACACCGGGGAGCTGTTTTTT. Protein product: CASRPGQYTGELFF.